Listed here are 8 T cell receptor beta chains from one sample, sequenced in a study of neoadjuvant nivolumab and ipilimumab in lung cancer. Repertoires were generated with immunoSEQ multiplex PCR, while TCRdb's copy carries only in-frame clones and drops some. The sample contains over a thousand clones, under 85% of which appear only once. The sequenced sample was adjacent normal lung tissue, obtained after neoadjuvant nivolumab, alone or with ipilimumab, at or shortly before surgery. The receptors stem from an adult with non-small cell lung cancer.

The CDR3 protein is CATRGDGDQPQHF. CDR3 nucleotide sequence: TGTGCCACCAGGGGGGATGGGGATCAGCCCCAGCATTTT. The rearrangement links TRBV2 to TRBJ1-5, with 7 bases aligning to TRBD1. Germline CDR1 and CDR2: SNHLY and FYNNEI. V was pared by 10 bases and J by 5 bases, with 8 bases of the junction left unmatched. The CDR3 consists of 13 residues.

Remarks on this clone: The same CDR3 also results from other DNA sequences found in this sample. The rearrangement joins TRBV28 to TRBJ1-5; TRBD1 aligns across 9 bases. CDR1 is MDHEN and CDR2 is SYDVKM in the germline V gene. Trimming at V came to 3 bases and at J to 5 bases, leaving 2 bases not matched to a gene. CDR3 size: 14 residues. The CDR3 is CASSLTGGYQPQHF. The CDR3 DNA sequence: TGTGCCAGCAGTTTGACAGGGGGGTATCAGCCCCAGCATTTT. Drawing the rest from reference TRBV28 and TRBJ1-5, the complete variable domain is DVKVTQSSRYLVKRTGEKVFLECVQDMDHENMFWYRQDPGLGLRLIYFSYDVKMKEKGDIPEGYSVSREKKERFSLILESASTNQTSMYLCASSLTGGYQPQHFGDGTRLSIL.

The V call is TRBV27, the J call TRBJ2-7; TRBD2 is a possible D gene (5 bases). Germline CDR1 is MNHEY and CDR2 is SMNVEV (reference sequence). V was shortened by 2 bases and J by 0 bases, with 14 bases between the two germline ends. This CDR3 spans 16 amino acids. CDR3 in DNA: TGTGCCAGCAGTTTAGGCCCCCCGGGATACTCCTACGAGCAGTACTTC. Translating it yields CASSLGPPGYSYEQYF.

This rearrangement joins TRBV5-1 to TRBJ2-2; TRBD2 might be the D (5 bases). The germline V gene encodes CDR1 SGHRS and CDR2 YFSETQ. Trimming left V 4 bases short and J 6 bases short, with 10 bases between. The CDR3 covers 13 residues. This chain's CDR3 is CASSPTAAGELFF. CDR3 sequence (DNA): TGCGCCAGCAGCCCTACAGCGGCCGGGGAGCTGTTTTTT. The complete variable domain, with remaining parts taken from reference TRBV5-1 and TRBJ2-2, reads KAGVTQTPRYLIKTRGQQVTLSCSPISGHRSVSWYQQTPGQGLQFLFEYFSETQRNKGNFPGRFSGRQFSNSRSEMNVSTLELGDSALYLCASSPTAAGELFFGEGSRLTVL.

In nucleotides, the CDR3 is TGTGCCAGCAGTTCGGAACTTTGGAACACTGAAGCTTTCTTT. Amino acids: CASSSELWNTEAFF. This rearrangement joins TRBV6-1 to TRBJ1-1; D call uncertain. V lost 5 bases to trimming and J lost 1 base, with 11 bases between them. This CDR3 is built from 14 residues. Germline V lookup: CDR1 MNHNS, CDR2 SASEGT.

The J gene is TRBJ2-3, the V gene TRBV6-6; TRBD1 is a possible D gene (5 bases). V was shortened by 0 bases and J by 2 bases, with 6 bases between the two germline ends. CDR3 length: 14 residues. The germline V gene has CDR1 MNHNY and CDR2 SVGAGI (reference sequence). In nucleotides, the CDR3 is TGTGCCAGCAGTTACTCAGGGGTCACAGATACGCAGTATTTT. Residues: CASSYSGVTDTQYF.

The chain has TRBV4-2 and TRBJ1-5; D gene unclear. The CDR3 has 16 amino acids. Germline CDR1 reads LGHNA; CDR2 reads YNFKEQ. Trimming removed 1 base from V and 3 bases from J, with 13 bases in between. Here the CDR3 reads CASSQASGLDNQPQHF. The CDR3 bases are TGTGCCAGCAGCCAAGCTTCGGGCCTCGACAATCAGCCCCAGCATTTT.

The J gene is TRBJ2-2, the V gene TRBV4-1, with D perhaps TRBD2 (6 bases). Germline-derived CDR1 and CDR2 are MGHRA and YSYEKL. The CDR3 consists of 14 residues. The V gene lost 5 bases and the J gene lost 4 bases, with 11 bases spanning the gap. This CDR3 is CASSTRLGTGELFF. Here the CDR3 DNA reads TGCGCCAGCAGCACCCGACTAGGCACCGGGGAGCTGTTTTTT.